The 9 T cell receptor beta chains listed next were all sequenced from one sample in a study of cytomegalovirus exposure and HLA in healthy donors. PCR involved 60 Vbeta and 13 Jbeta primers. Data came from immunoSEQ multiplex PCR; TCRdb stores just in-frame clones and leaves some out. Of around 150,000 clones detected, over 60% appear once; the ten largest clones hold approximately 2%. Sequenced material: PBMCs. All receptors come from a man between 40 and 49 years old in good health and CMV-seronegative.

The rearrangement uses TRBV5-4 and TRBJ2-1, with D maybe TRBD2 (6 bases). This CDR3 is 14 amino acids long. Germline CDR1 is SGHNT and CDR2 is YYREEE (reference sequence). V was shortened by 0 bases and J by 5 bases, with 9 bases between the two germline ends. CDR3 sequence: CASSLGGVDNEQFF. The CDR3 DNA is TGTGCCAGCAGCTTGGGGGGGGTCGACAATGAGCAGTTCTTC.

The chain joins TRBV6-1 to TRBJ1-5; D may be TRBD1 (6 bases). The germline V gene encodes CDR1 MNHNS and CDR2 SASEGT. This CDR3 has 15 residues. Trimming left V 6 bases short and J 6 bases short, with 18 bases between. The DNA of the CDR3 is TGTGCCAGCAGGCACCGGGACAATAGATCTCAGCCCCAGCATTTT. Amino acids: CASRHRDNRSQPQHF.

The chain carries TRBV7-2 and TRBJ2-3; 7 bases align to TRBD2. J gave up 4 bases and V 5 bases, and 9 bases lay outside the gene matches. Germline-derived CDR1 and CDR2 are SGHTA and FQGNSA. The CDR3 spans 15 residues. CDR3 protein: CASSLILTSADTQYF. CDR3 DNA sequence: TGTGCCAGCAGCCTTATACTTACTAGCGCAGATACGCAGTATTTT.

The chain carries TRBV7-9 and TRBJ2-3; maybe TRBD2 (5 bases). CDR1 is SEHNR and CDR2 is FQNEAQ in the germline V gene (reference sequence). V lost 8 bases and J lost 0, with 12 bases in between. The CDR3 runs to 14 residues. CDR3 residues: CASDEGDSTDTQYF. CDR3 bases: TGTGCCAGCGACGAGGGAGATAGCACAGATACGCAGTATTTT.

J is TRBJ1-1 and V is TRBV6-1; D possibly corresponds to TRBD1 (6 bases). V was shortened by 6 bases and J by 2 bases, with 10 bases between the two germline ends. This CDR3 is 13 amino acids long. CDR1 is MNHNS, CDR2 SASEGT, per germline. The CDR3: CASRRQANTEAFF. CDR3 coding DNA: TGTGCCAGCAGGCGACAGGCCAACACTGAAGCTTTCTTT.

The CDR3 nucleotides are TGTGCCAGCAGTTTATCGGCCGGGAGGGCCAACTATGGCTACACCTTC. It encodes CASSLSAGRANYGYTF. V usage is TRBV27 and J usage is TRBJ1-2; D unclear. CDR1 is MNHEY, CDR2 SMNVEV, per germline (reference sequence). The CDR3 contains 16 residues. Trimming removed 0 bases from V and 2 bases from J, with 13 bases in between.

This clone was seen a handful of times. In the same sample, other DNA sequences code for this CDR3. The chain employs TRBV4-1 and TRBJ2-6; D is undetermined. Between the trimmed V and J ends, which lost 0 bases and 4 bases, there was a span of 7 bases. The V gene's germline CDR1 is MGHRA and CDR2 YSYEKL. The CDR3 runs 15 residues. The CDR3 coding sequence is TGCGCCAGCAGCCAAGATTCGTCCGGGGCCAACGTCCTGACTTTC. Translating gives CASSQDSSGANVLTF.

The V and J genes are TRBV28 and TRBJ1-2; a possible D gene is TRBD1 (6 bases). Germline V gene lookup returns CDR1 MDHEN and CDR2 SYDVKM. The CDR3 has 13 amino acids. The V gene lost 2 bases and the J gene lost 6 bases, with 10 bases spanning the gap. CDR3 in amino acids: CASSLGGADGYTF. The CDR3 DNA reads TGTGCCAGCAGTTTAGGGGGCGCAGATGGCTACACCTTC.

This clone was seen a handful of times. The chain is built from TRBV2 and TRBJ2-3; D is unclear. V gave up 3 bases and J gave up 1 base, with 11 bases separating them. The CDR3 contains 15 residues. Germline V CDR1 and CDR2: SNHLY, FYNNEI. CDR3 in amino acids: CASSERLLRTDTQYF. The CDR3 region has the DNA TGTGCCAGCAGTGAGAGATTGCTCCGCACAGATACGCAGTATTTT. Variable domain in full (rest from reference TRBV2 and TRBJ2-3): EPEVTQTPSHQVTQMGQEVILRCVPISNHLYFYWYRQILGQKVEFLVSFYNNEISEKSEIFDDQFSVERPDGSNFTLKIRSTKLEDSAMYFCASSERLLRTDTQYFGPGTRLTVL.